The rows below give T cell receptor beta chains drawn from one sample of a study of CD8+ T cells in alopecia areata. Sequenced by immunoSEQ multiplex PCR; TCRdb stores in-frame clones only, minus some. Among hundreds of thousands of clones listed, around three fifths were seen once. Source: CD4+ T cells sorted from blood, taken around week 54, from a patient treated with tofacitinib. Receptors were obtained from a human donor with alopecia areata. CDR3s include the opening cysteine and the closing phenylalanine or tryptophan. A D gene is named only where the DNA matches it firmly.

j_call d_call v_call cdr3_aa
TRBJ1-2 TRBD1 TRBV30 CAWNRGLSYGYTF
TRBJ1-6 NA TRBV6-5 CASSYGDSPLHF
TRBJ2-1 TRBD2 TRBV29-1 CSVIGLAGANEQFF
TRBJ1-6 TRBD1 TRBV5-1 CASRGQGVLSGNSPLHF
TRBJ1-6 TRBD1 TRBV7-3 CASSLTGGDSPLHF
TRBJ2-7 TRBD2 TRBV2 CASSPTSGGGYEQYF
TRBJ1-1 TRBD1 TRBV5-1 CASSLEQGRTEAFF
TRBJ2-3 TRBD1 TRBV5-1 CASSFQGAPDTQYF
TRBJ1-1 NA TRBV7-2 CASWRGGSNTEAFF
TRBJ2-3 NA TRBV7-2 CASSLVIPDTQYF
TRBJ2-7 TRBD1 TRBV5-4 CASSSTGTGGDEQYF
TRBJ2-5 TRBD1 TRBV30 CAADRGNQETQYF
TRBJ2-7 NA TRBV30 CAWSRGPEQYF
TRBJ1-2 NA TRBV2 CASTLRANYGYTF
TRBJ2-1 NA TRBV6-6 CAFQREQFF
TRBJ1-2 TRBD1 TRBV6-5 CASSYSRGTGYYGYTF
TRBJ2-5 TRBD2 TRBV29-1 CSVVSGGAVRETQYF
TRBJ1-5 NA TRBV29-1 CSAAAGVGQPQHF
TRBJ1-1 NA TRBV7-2 CASSPGRTGYTEAFF
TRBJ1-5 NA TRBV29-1 CSVAGANQPQHF
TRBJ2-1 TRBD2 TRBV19 CASSMQLADYNEQFF
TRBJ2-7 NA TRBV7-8 CASSRTETYEQYF
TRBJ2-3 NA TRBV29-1 CSVEGGTTDTQYF
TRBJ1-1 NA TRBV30 CAWVRVDEAFF
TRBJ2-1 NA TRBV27 CASSFFPEAEQFF
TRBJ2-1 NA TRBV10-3 CAISETGNEQFF
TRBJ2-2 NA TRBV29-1 CSVEGQPNTGELFF
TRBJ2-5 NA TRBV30 CAWRWGAVETQYF
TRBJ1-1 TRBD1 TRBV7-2 CASSTGAPGTEAFF
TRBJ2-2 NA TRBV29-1 CSTRSSLNTGELFF
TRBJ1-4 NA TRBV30 CAWSVGRGEKLFF
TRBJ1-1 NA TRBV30 CAWMTVYTEAFF
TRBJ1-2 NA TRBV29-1 CSVDNGYTF
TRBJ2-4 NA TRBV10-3 CAISSMGNIQYF
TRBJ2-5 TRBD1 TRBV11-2 CASSFRGTTRETQYF
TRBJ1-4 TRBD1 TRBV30 CASRGPANEKLFF
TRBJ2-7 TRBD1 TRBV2 CASRVGQGVGEQYF
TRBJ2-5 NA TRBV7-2 CASSLGAQYF
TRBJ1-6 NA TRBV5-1 CASSWDINSPLHF
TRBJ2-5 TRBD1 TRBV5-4 CASIRDRDQETQYF
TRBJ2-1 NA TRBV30 CAWSLQTDEQFF
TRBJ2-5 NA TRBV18 CASSPSPETQYF
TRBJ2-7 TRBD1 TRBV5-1 CASSPSTGAYEQYF
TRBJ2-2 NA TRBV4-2 CASSQVGARGELFF
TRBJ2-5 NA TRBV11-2 CASSFYQYQETQYF
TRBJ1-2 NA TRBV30 CAWSAGRNLFYGYTF
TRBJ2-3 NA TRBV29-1 CSAGVGGARTDTQYF
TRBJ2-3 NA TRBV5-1 CASRWGLTDTQYF
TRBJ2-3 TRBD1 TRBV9 CASSAGQGADTQYF
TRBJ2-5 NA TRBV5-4 CASSLDRAETQYF
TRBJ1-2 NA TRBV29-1 CSVDGGGRRGYTF
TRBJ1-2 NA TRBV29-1 CSVKGREANYGYTF
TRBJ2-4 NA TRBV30 CAWSVRGFGKNIQYF
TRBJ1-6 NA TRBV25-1 CASSEGPPQGYNSPLHF
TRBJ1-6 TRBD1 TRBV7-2 CASSAQGIIYSPLHF